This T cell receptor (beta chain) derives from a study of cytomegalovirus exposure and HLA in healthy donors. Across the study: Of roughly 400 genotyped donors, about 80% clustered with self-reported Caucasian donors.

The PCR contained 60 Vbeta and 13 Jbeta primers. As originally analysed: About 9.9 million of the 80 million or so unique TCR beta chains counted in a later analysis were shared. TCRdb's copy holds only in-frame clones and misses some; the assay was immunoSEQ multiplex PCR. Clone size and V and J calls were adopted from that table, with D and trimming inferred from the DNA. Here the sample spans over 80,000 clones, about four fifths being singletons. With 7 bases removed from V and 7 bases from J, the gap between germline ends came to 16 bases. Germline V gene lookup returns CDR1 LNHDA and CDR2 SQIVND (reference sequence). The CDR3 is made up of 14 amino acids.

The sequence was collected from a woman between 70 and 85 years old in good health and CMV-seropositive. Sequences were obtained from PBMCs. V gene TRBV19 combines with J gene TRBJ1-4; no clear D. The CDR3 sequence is CASKLGSEGEKLFF. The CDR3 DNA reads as TGTGCCAGTAAACTGGGGTCTGAGGGTGAAAAACTGTTTTTT.